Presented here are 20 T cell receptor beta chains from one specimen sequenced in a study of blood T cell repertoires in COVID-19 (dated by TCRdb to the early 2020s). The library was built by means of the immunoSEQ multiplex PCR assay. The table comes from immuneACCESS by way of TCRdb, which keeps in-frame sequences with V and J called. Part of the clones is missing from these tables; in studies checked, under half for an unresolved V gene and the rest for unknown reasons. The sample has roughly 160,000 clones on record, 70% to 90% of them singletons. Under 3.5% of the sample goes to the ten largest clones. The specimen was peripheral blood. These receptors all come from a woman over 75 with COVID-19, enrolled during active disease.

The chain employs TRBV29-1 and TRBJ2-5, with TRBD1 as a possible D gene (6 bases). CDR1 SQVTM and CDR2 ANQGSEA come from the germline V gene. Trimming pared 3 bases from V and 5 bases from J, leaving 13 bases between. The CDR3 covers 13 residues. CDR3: CSVETGYRETQYF. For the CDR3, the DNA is TGCAGCGTTGAGACAGGCTATCGGGAGACCCAGTACTTC.

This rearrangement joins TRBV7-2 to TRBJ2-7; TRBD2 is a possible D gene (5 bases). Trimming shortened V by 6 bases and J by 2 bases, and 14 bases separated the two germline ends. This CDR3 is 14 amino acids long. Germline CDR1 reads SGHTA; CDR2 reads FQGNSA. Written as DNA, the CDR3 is TGTGCCAGCAGTTACAAGGCGGGCACCTACGAGCAGTACTTC. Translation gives CASSYKAGTYEQYF.

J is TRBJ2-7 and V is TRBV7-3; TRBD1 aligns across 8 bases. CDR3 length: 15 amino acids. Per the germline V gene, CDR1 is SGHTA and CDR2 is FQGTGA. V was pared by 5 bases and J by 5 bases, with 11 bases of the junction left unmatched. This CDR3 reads CASSLGQGALHEQYF. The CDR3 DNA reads TGTGCCAGCAGCCTCGGACAGGGAGCCCTCCACGAGCAGTACTTC.

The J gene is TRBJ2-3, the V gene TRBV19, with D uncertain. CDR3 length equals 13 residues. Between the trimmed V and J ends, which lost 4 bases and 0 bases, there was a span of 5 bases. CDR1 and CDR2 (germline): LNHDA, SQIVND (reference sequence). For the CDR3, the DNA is TGTGCCAGTAGTACCCCTAGCACAGATACGCAGTATTTT. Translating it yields CASSTPSTDTQYF. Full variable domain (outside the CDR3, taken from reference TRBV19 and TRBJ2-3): DGGITQSPKYLFRKEGQNVTLSCEQNLNHDAMYWYRQDPGQGLRLIYYSQIVNDFQKGDIAEGYSVSREKKESFPLTVTSAQKNPTAFYLCASSTPSTDTQYFGPGTRLTVL.

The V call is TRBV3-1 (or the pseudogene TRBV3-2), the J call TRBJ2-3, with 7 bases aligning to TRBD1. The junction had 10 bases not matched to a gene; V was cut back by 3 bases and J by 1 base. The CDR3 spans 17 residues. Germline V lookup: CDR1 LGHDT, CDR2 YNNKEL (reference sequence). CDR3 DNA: TGTGCCAGCAGCCACAACTTAGGGGGCACGCGCACAGATACGCAGTATTTT. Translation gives CASSHNLGGTRTDTQYF.

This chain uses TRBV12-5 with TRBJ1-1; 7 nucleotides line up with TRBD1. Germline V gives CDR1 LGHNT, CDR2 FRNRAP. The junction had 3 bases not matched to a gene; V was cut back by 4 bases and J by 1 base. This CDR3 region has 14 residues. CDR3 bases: TGTGCTAGTGGTTATCAGGGGGGGAACACTGAAGCTTTCTTT. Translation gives CASGYQGGNTEAFF. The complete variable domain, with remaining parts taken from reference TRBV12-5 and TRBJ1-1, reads DARVTQTPRHKVTEMGQEVTMRCQPILGHNTVFWYRQTMMQGLELLAYFRNRAPLDDSGMPKDRFSAEMPDATLATLKIQPSEPRDSAVYFCASGYQGGNTEAFFGQGTRLTVV.

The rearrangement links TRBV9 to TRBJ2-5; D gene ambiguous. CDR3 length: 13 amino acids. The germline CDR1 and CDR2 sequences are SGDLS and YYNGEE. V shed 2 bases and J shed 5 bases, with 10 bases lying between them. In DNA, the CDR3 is TGTGCCAGCAGCGTGGTGGGCCAGGAGACCCAGTACTTC. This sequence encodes CASSVVGQETQYF.

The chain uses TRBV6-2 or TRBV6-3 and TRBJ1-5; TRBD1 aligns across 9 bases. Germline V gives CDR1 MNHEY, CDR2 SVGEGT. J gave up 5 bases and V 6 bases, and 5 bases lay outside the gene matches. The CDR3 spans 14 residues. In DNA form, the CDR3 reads TGTGCCAGCAGCGCAGGGACAGGGCATCAGCCCCAGCATTTT. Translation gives CASSAGTGHQPQHF.

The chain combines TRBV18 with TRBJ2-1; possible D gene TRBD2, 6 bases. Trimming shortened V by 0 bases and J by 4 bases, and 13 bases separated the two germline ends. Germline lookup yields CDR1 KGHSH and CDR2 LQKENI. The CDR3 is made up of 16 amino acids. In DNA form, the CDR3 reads TGTGCCAGCTCACCACCCTCCGGGGCGGGATACAATGAGCAGTTCTTC. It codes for CASSPPSGAGYNEQFF.

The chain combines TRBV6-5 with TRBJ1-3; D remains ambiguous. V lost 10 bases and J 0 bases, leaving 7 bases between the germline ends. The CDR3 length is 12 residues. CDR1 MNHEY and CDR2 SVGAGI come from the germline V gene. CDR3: CATRSSGNTIYF. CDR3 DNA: TGTGCCACTAGGAGCTCTGGAAACACCATATATTTT.

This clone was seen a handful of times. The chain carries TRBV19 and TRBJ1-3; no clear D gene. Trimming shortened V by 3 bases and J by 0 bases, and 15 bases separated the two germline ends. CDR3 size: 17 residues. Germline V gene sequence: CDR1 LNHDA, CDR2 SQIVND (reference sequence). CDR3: CASSILHPGLSGNTIYF. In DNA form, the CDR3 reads TGTGCCAGTAGTATTCTCCACCCCGGACTCTCTGGAAACACCATATATTTT.

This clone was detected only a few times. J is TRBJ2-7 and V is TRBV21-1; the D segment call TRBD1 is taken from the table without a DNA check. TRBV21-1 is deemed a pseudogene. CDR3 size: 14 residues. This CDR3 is CASSNLADTYEQYF. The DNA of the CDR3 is TGTGCCAGCAGCAATCTCGCAGACACCTACGAGCAGTACTTC.

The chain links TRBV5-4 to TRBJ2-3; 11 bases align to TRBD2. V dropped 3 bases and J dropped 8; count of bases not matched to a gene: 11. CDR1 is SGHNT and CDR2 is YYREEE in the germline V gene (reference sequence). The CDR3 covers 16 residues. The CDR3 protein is CASSSPGLAVGGTQYF. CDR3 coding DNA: TGTGCCAGCAGCTCGCCGGGACTAGCGGTCGGCGGTACGCAGTATTTT.

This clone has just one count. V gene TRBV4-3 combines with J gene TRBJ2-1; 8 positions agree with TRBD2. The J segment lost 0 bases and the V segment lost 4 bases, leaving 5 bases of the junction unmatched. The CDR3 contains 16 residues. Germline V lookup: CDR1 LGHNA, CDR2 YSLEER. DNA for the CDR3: TGCGCCAGCAGCCTGTTAGCGGGAAGCTCCTACAATGAGCAGTTCTTC. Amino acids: CASSLLAGSSYNEQFF.

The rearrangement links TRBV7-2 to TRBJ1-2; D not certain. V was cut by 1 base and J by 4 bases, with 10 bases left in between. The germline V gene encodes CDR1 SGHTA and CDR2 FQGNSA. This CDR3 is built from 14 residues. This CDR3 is CASSLEDGSYGYTF. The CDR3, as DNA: TGTGCCAGCAGCTTAGAGGACGGGAGCTATGGCTACACCTTC.

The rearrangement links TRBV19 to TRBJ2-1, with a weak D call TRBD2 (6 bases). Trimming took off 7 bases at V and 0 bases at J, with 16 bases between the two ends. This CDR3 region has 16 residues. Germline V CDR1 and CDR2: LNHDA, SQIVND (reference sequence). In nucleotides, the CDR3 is TGTGCCAGTACCTATACTAGCCTCGTCTCCTACAATGAGCAGTTCTTC. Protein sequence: CASTYTSLVSYNEQFF.

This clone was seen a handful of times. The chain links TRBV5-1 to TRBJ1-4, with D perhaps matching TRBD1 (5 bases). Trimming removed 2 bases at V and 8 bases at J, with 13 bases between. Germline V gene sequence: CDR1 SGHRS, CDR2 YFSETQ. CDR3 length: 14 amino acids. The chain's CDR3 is CASSFAQGNEKLFF. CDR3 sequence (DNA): TGCGCCAGCAGCTTCGCCCAGGGAAACGAAAAACTGTTTTTT.

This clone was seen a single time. The CDR3, as DNA: TGTGCCAGCAGGTCGCCAGGACTAGCTCGCGAGCAGTACTTC. Translated: CASRSPGLAREQYF. The chain carries TRBV7-2 and TRBJ2-7; 8 nucleotides line up with TRBD2. Looked up from germline, CDR1 is SGHTA and CDR2 is FQGNSA. V dropped 6 bases and J dropped 6; count of bases not matched to a gene: 10. The CDR3 spans 14 residues.

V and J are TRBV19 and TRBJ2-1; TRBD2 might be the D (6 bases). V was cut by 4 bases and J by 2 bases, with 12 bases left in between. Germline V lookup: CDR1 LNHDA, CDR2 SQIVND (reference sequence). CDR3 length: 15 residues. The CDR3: CASSTTSRTYNEQFF. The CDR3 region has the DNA TGTGCCAGTAGTACCACTAGCAGAACCTACAATGAGCAGTTCTTC.

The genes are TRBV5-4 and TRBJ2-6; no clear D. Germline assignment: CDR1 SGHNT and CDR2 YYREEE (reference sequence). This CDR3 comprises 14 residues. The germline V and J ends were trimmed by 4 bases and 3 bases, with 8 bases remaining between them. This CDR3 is CASSADYGANVLTF. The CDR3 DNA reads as TGTGCCAGCAGCGCAGATTATGGGGCCAACGTCCTGACTTTC. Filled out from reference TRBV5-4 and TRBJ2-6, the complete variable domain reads ETGVTQSPTHLIKTRGQQVTLRCSSQSGHNTVSWYQQALGQGPQFIFQYYREEENGRGNFPPRFSGLQFPNYSSELNVNALELDDSALYLCASSADYGANVLTFGAGSRLTVL.